This entry features one TCR beta chain sequence. Its antigen remains unidentified. These data originate in a study of blood T cells in healthy people across ages. Findings of the study overall: Changes in expanded clonotypes were possibly confounded, as the CMV status of donors was unknown. The authors considered diversity estimates from one million T cells to be underestimates.

A second roughly 7 to 12 cycle PCR used barcoded and J-beta primers. Every molecule of cDNA carried a tag from a template-switch adaptor with 12 random nucleotides. A minimum of 2.5 million CDR3-containing paired-end reads was obtained for each sample. TCRdb re-called the 5' RACE reads with MiXCR, one entry per CDR3 protein. The sample records 780,000 or so distinct CDR3 sequences, more than 50% being singletons. The CDR3 has 16 residues. V trimming: 2 bases; J trimming: 8 bases; junction bases outside the gene matches: 13. Germline CDR1 MGHDK, CDR2 SYGVNS. Sequenced material: blood. This TCR came from a man between 35 and 55 years old in good health. The chain carries TRBV25-1 and TRBJ2-7; 9 bases line up with TRBD2. CDR3 in DNA: TGTGCCAGCAGTGAAAATGCCCGGACTAGCGTGTGGCAGCAGTACTTC. Translating gives CASSENARTSVWQQYF.